These T cell receptor beta chains were read from a single sample in a study of PD-L1 blockade in urothelial cancer. Only in-frame clones appear in the TCRdb table, and some are missing; sequencing was by immunoSEQ multiplex PCR. The table includes about 52,000 clones, roughly 84% detected once. The sample here was PBMCs, taken around atezolizumab (anti-PD-L1) treatment. These receptors were obtained from a man aged 45-65 years with urothelial cancer. The CDR3 runs from the conserved cysteine through the conserved F or W. Each record gives: J gene, clone size, D gene, V gene, CDR3 protein, CDR3 DNA. A D gene is named only where the DNA matches it firmly. Only part of the rows carry a size: once, few, many, or a class if the clone is expanded.

j_call: TRBJ2-7
clone_size: NA
d_call: TRBD2
v_call: TRBV6-1
cdr3_aa: CASRLAGATGEQYF
cdr3_nt: TGTGCCAGCAGGCTAGCGGGAGCTACGGGCGAGCAGTACTTC

j_call: TRBJ2-2
clone_size: NA
d_call: TRBD2
v_call: TRBV2
cdr3_aa: CASRKLAGTSGAGELFF
cdr3_nt: TGTGCCAGCAGGAAACTAGCGGGAACCTCCGGGGCCGGGGAGCTGTTTTTT

j_call: TRBJ2-1
clone_size: once
d_call: TRBD1
v_call: TRBV5-4
cdr3_aa: CASSADRVSYNEQFF
cdr3_nt: TGTGCCAGCAGCGCCGACAGGGTGTCCTACAATGAGCAGTTCTTC

j_call: TRBJ2-3
clone_size: NA
d_call: TRBD2
v_call: TRBV5-6
cdr3_aa: CASSVERGGLTDTQYF
cdr3_nt: TGTGCCAGCAGCGTGGAGCGGGGGGGCCTCACAGATACGCAGTATTTT

j_call: TRBJ2-3
clone_size: NA
d_call: NA
v_call: TRBV9
cdr3_aa: CASSSYTDTQYF
cdr3_nt: TGTGCCAGCAGCTCCTACACAGATACGCAGTATTTT

j_call: TRBJ2-1
clone_size: NA
d_call: TRBD2
v_call: TRBV27
cdr3_aa: CASSSRLAPSYNEQFF
cdr3_nt: TGTGCCAGCAGTTCACGACTAGCCCCCTCCTACAATGAGCAGTTCTTC

j_call: TRBJ2-4
clone_size: NA
d_call: TRBD2
v_call: TRBV6-5
cdr3_aa: CARDTSGRNIQYF
cdr3_nt: TGTGCCAGAGACACTAGCGGGAGAAACATTCAGTACTTC

j_call: TRBJ1-2
clone_size: NA
d_call: TRBD1
v_call: TRBV30
cdr3_aa: CAWRRGDRNYGYTF
cdr3_nt: TGTGCCTGGAGGCGGGGGGACAGAAACTATGGCTACACCTTC

j_call: TRBJ1-2
clone_size: NA
d_call: NA
v_call: TRBV2
cdr3_aa: CASSEGGGYGYTF
cdr3_nt: TGTGCCAGCAGTGAAGGGGGCGGCTATGGCTACACCTTC

j_call: TRBJ2-3
clone_size: NA
d_call: TRBD2
v_call: TRBV5-4
cdr3_aa: CASSHGTSGRNTDTQYF
cdr3_nt: TGTGCTAGCAGCCACGGGACTAGCGGGAGGAACACAGATACGCAGTATTTT

j_call: TRBJ1-2
clone_size: NA
d_call: NA
v_call: TRBV5-1
cdr3_aa: CASVDSLGGYTF
cdr3_nt: TGCGCCAGCGTTGACAGCCTGGGTGGCTACACCTTC

j_call: TRBJ2-3
clone_size: NA
d_call: NA
v_call: TRBV4-2
cdr3_aa: CASSQETASSTDTQYF
cdr3_nt: TGTGCCAGCAGCCAAGAGACAGCCTCTAGCACAGATACGCAGTATTTT

j_call: TRBJ2-7
clone_size: NA
d_call: NA
v_call: TRBV6-1
cdr3_aa: CAGSDRQGSNEQYF
cdr3_nt: TGTGCCGGCAGTGATCGGCAGGGTTCCAACGAGCAGTACTTC

j_call: TRBJ2-1
clone_size: NA
d_call: NA
v_call: TRBV30
cdr3_aa: CAWSRNAGSYNEQFF
cdr3_nt: TGTGCCTGGAGTCGGAATGCGGGCTCCTACAATGAGCAGTTCTTC